This T cell receptor (beta chain) was observed in a study of tumor-infiltrating lymphocytes in primary liver carcinoma. The overall study: Patients, male and female, were 30 to 69 years old. Samples yielded about 3.5 to 7.5 million productive TCRbeta reads, similar across tissue types.

Study findings and constraints: It was tumor-adjacent and tumor-blood pairs that overlapped less than tumor region pairs did. About 7.5-25% of top clones, no more, were shared by all five regions.

The count of this clonotype is one. Antigen: not known. At one end the junction does not follow the germline gene, possibly because of a read error. Joint extraction of RNA and DNA used about 17-32 mg of bulk tissue that was unsorted. Germline CDR1 reads LGHNA; CDR2 reads YSLEER. The CDR3 is 16 residues long. The researchers produced TCR beta cDNA from around 500 ng total RNA with a constant-region primer. Slightly modified ARM-PCR with three nested multiplex PCR rounds yielded TCR beta libraries. Amplification in the first two PCR rounds was performed using TRBV1-TRBV30 forward primers and a C-beta reverse primer for approximately 10 cycles each. TCRdb redid the calling of the multiplex PCR reads with MiXCR, one entry per CDR3 protein. The sample has 100,000 or so distinct CDR3 sequences, roughly 80% seen once.

Sequencing input: liver tumor tissue from sampling region 3. Specified subset: tumor region T3, left-lateral pole. The sequence was collected from a man aged 40-49 years with primary liver carcinoma and hepatitis B virus infection. This rearrangement joins TRBV4-3 to TRBJ2-1, with D hard to call. The CDR3 nucleotides read TGCACCAGCAGCCAATTCCTCCCTCCGGCGGACAATGAGCAGTTCTTC. Translating it yields CTSSQFLPPADNEQFF.